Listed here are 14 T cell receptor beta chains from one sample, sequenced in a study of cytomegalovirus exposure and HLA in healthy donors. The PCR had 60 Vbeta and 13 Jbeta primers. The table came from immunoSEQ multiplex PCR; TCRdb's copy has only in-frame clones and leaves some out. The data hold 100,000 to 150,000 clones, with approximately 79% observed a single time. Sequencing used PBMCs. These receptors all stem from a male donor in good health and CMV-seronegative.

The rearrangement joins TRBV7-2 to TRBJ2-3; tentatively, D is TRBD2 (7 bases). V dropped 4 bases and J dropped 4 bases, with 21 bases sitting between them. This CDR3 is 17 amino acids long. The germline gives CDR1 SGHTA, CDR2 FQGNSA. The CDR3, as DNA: TGTGCCAGCAGCTCCGGGCGAGGGGGGGGAGACGCAGATACGCAGTATTTT. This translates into CASSSGRGGGDADTQYF.

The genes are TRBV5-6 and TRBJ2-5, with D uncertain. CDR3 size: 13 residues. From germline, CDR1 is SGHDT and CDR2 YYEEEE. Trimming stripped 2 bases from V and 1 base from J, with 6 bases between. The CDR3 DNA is TGTGCCAGCAGCTTTGACACCCAAGAGACCCAGTACTTC. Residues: CASSFDTQETQYF. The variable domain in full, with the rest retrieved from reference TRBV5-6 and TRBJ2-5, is DAGVTQSPTHLIKTRGQQVTLRCSPKSGHDTVSWYQQALGQGPQFIFQYYEEEERQRGNFPDRFSGHQFPNYSSELNVNALLLGDSALYLCASSFDTQETQYFGPGTRLLVL.

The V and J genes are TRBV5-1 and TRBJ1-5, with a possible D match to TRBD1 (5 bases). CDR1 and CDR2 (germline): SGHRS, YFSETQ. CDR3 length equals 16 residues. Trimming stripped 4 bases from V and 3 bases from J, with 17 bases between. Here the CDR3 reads CASSPGPSRDNQPQHF. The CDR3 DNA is TGCGCCAGCAGCCCCGGGCCCTCCAGGGACAATCAGCCCCAGCATTTT. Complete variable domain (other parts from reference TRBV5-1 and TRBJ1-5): KAGVTQTPRYLIKTRGQQVTLSCSPISGHRSVSWYQQTPGQGLQFLFEYFSETQRNKGNFPGRFSGRQFSNSRSEMNVSTLELGDSALYLCASSPGPSRDNQPQHFGDGTRLSIL.

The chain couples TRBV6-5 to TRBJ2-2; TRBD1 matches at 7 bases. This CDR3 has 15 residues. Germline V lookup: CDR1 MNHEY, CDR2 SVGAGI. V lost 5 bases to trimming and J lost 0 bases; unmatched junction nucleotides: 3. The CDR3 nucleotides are TGTGCCAGCAGTACCGGGACAGCGAACACCGGGGAGCTGTTTTTT. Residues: CASSTGTANTGELFF.

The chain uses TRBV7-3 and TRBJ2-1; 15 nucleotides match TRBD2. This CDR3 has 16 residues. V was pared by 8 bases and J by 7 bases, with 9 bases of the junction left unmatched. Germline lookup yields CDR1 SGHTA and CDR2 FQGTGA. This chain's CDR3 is CASGPGLAGGRNEQFF. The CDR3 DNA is TGTGCCAGCGGACCCGGACTAGCGGGGGGGCGGAATGAGCAGTTCTTC.

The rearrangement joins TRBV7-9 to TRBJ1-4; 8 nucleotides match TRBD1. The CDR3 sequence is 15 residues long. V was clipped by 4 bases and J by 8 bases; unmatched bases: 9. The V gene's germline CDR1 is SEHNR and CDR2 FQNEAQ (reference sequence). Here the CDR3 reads CASSSTGGTGEKLFF. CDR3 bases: TGTGCCAGCAGCTCCACAGGGGGAACAGGGGAAAAACTGTTTTTT.

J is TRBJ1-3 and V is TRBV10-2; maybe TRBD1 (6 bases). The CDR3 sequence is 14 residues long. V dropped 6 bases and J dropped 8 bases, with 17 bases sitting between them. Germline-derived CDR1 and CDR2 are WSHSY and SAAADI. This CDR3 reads CASRPEGGRDTIYF. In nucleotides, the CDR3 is TGCGCCAGCAGGCCGGAGGGGGGGCGCGACACCATATATTTT.

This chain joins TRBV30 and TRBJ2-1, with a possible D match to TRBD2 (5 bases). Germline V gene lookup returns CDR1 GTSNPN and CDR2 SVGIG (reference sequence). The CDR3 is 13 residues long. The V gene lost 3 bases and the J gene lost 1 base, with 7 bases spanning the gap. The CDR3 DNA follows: TGTGCCTGGAGACTAGTATCCTACAATGAGCAGTTCTTC. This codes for CAWRLVSYNEQFF.

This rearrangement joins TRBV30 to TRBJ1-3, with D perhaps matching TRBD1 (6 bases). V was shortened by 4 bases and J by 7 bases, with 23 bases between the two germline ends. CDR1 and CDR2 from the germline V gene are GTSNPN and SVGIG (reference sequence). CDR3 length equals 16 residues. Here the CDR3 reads CAWTLWGRGNSNTIYF. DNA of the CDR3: TGTGCCTGGACCTTGTGGGGCAGGGGAAACTCGAACACCATATATTTT.

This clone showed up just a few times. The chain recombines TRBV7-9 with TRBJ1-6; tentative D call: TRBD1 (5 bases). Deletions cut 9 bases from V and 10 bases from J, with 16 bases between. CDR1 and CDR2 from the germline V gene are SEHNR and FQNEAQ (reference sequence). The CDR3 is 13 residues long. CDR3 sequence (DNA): TGTGCCAGTAAAACGACAGACTCCTCACCCCTCCACTTT. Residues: CASKTTDSSPLHF.

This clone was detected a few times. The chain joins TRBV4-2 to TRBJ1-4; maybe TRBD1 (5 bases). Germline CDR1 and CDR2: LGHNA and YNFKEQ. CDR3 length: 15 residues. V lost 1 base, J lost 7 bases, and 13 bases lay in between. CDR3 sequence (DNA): TGTGCCAGCAGCCAAGTCCCCCAGGGAGGTGAAAAACTGTTTTTT. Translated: CASSQVPQGGEKLFF.

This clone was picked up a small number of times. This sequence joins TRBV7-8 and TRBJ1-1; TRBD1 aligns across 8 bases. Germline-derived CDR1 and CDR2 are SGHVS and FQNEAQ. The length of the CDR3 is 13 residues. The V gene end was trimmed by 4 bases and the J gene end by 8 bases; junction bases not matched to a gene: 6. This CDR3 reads CASSSGQGWEAFF. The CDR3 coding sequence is TGTGCCAGCAGCTCCGGACAGGGTTGGGAAGCTTTCTTT. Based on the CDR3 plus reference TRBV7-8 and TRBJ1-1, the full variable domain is GAGVSQSPRYKVAKRGQDVALRCDPISGHVSLFWYQQALGQGPEFLTYFQNEAQLDKSGLPSDRFFAERPEGSVSTLKIQRTQQEDSAVYLCASSSGQGWEAFFGQGTRLTVV.

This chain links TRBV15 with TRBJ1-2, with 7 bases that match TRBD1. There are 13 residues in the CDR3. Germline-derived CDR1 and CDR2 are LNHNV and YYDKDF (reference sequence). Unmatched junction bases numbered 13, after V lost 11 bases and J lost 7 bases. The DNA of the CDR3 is TGTGCCTGCCAAGGAGACAGGGACCCTGGCTACACCTTC. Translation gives CACQGDRDPGYTF. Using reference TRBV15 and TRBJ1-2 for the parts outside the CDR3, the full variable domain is DAMVIQNPRYQVTQFGKPVTLSCSQTLNHNVMYWYQQKSSQAPKLLFHYYDKDFNNEADTPDNFQSRRPNTSFCFLDIRSPGLGDTAMYLCACQGDRDPGYTFGSGTRLTVV.

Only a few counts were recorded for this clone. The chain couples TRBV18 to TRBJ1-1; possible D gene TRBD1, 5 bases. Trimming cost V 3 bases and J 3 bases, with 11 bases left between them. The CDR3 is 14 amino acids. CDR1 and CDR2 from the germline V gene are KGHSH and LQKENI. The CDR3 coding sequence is TGTGCCAGCTCACCCCGGGACTCGGACACTGAAGCTTTCTTT. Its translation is CASSPRDSDTEAFF.